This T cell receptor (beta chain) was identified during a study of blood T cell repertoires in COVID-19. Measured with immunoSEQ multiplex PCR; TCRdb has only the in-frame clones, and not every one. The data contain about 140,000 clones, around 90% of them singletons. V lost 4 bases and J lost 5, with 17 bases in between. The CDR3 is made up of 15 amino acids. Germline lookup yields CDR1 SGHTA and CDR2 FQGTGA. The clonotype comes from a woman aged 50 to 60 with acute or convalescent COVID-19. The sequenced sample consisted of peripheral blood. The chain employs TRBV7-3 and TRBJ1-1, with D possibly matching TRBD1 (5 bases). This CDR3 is CASSSQPGRGTEAFF. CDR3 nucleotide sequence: TGTGCCAGCAGCTCCCAGCCGGGGAGGGGAACTGAAGCTTTCTTT.